This T cell receptor (beta chain) was captured by sequencing in a study of blood T cell repertoires in COVID-19. The CDR3 sequence is 15 residues long. V lost 0 bases to trimming and J lost 5 bases; unmatched junction nucleotides: 5. Germline V gene sequence: CDR1 SGHVS, CDR2 FNYEAQ. Assay used: immunoSEQ multiplex PCR; TCRdb lists only in-frame clones, some missing. The data show some 150,000 clones, 87% seen once. The clonotype originates from a man aged 50-59 years with active COVID-19. The V call is TRBV7-6, the J call TRBJ2-7, with 9 bases identical to TRBD1. The sequencing input was peripheral blood. The CDR3 DNA follows: TGTGCCAGCAGCTTAGCGGGGAGACAGGGGGACGAGCAGTACTTC. Its translation is CASSLAGRQGDEQYF. Full variable domain (missing parts from reference TRBV7-6 and TRBJ2-7): GAGVSQSPRYKVTKRGQDVALRCDPISGHVSLYWYRQALGQGPEFLTYFNYEAQQDKSGLPNDRFSAERPEGSISTLTIQRTEQRDSAMYRCASSLAGRQGDEQYFGPGTRLTVT.